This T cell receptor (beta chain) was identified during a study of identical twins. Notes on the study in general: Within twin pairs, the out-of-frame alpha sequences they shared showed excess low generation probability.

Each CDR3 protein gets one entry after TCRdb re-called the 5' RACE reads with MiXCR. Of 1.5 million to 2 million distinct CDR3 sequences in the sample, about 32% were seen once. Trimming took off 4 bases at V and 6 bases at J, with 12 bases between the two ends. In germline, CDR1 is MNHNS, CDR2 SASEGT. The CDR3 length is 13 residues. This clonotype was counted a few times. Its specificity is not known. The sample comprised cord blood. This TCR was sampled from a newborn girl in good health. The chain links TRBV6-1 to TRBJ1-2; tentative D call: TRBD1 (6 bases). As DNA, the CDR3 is TGTGCCAGCAGTGTTCAGGGGAAGGATGGCTACACCTTC. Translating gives CASSVQGKDGYTF.